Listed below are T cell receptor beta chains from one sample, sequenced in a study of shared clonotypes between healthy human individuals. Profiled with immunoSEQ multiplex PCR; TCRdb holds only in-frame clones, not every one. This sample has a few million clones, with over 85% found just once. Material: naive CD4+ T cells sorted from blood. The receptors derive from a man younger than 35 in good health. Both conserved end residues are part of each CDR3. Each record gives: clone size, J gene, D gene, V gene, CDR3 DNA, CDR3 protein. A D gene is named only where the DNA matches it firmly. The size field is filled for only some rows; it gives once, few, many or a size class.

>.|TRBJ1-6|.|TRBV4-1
TGCGCCAGCAGCCCGGAAAGGACAGAGAATTCACCCCTCCACTTT
CASSPERTENSPLHF
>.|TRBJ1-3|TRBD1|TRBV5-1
TGCGCCAGCAGCTCAGGACAGGGCCCTGGAAACACCATATATTTT
CASSSGQGPGNTIYF
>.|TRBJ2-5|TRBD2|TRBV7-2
TGTGCCAGCAGCTTAGCGGGTAGCGGGGGCCTTAGAGAGACCCAGTACTTC
CASSLAGSGGLRETQYF
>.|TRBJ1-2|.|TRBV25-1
TGTGCCAGCAGTGAAGAACTATTTTCAGGCTACACCTTC
CASSEELFSGYTF
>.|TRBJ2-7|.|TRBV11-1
TGTGCCAGCAGCTCGACGCAGGGACACCCCTACGAGCAGTACTTC
CASSSTQGHPYEQYF
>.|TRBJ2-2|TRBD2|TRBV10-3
TGTGCCATCAGTGAGACGGCGGGGGGATCGATCGGGGAGCTGTTTTTT
CAISETAGGSIGELFF
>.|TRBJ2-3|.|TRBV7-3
TGTGCCAGCAGCTTCGGGGACACAGATACGCAGTATTTT
CASSFGDTDTQYF
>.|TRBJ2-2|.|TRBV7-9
TGTGCCAGCAGGCCCGGGACTGGGAACACCGGGGAGCTGTTTTTT
CASRPGTGNTGELFF
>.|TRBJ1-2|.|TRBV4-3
TGCGCCAGCAGCCAAGAATCAGGCACTCGCTATGGCTACACCTTC
CASSQESGTRYGYTF
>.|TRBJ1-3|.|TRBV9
TGTGCCAGCAGCGTAGCTAATATTGGGGGGCTTTCTGGAAACACCATATATTTT
CASSVANIGGLSGNTIYF
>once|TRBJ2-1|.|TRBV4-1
TGCGCCAGCAGCCAAGGTTTCGCTGCGGGGCCGCGCCATGAGCAGTTCTTC
CASSQGFAAGPRHEQFF
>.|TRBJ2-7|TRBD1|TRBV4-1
TGCGCCAGCAGCCAAGATATCTGGGGGACAGGGGCCCGCGAGCAGTACTTC
CASSQDIWGTGAREQYF
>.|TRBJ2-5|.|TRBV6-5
TGTGCCAGCAGCCCCACCCGGAAACAAGAGACCCAGTACTTC
CASSPTRKQETQYF
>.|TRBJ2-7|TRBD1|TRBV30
TGTGCCTGGAGTGGCGACAGGGGCTACGAGCAGTACTTC
CAWSGDRGYEQYF
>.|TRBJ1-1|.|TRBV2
TGTGCCAGCAGTGTGGCCAGGAAGAACACTGAAGCTTTCTTT
CASSVARKNTEAFF
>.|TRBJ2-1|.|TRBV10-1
TGCGCCAGCAGTACACCTCGCAGTGGAGGTGAGCAGTTCTTC
CASSTPRSGGEQFF
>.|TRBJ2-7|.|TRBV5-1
TGCGCCAGCAGCTTGGAGGGTCTGTCCGCCTACGAGCAGTACTTC
CASSLEGLSAYEQYF
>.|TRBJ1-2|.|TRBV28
TGTGCCAGCAGTGATCAGGATAGTGGCTACACCTTC
CASSDQDSGYTF
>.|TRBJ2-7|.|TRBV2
TGTGCCAGCAGTGAAGACCCAGGGTTTAGCCACGAGCAGTACTTC
CASSEDPGFSHEQYF
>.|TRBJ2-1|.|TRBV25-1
TGTGCCAGCAGGTCACTTGGGCGTGAGCAGTTCTTC
CASRSLGREQFF
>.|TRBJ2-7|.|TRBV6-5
TGTGCCAGCAGTGACGGGGAGTTGTACTTC
CASSDGELYF
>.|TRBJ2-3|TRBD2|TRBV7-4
TGTGCCAGCAGCTCGAGAATAGGGACTAGCAGTTCCACAGATACGCAGTATTTT
CASSSRIGTSSSTDTQYF
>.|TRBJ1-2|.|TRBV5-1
TGCGCCAGCAGCTTGGATGGGTCCGGATATGGCTACACCTTC
CASSLDGSGYGYTF
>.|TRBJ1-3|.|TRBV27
TGTGCCAGCAGTTTATCAGGGTTAGGCGGAAACACCATATATTTT
CASSLSGLGGNTIYF
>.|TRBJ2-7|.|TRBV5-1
TGCGCCAGCCATGGGGGGTCCTACGAGCAGTACTTC
CASHGGSYEQYF
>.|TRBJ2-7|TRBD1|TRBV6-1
TGTGCCAGCAGTGAGACAGGGGTTGGCGGGCTAAGCTCCTACGAGCAGTACTTC
CASSETGVGGLSSYEQYF